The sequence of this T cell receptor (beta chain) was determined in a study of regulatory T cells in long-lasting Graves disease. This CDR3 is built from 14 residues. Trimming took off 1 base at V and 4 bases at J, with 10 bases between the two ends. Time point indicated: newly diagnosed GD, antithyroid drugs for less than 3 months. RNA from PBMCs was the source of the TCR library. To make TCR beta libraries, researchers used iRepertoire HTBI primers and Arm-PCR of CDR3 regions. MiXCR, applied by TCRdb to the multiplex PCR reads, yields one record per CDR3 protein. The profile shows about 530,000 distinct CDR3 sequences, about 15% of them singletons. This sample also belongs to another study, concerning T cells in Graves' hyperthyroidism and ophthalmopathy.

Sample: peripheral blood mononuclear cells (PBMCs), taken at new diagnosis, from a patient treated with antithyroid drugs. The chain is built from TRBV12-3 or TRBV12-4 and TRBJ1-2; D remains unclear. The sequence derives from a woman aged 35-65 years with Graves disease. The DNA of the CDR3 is TGTGCCAGCAGTTTAGGCAGCCCTGTCTATGGCTACACCTTC. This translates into CASSLGSPVYGYTF.